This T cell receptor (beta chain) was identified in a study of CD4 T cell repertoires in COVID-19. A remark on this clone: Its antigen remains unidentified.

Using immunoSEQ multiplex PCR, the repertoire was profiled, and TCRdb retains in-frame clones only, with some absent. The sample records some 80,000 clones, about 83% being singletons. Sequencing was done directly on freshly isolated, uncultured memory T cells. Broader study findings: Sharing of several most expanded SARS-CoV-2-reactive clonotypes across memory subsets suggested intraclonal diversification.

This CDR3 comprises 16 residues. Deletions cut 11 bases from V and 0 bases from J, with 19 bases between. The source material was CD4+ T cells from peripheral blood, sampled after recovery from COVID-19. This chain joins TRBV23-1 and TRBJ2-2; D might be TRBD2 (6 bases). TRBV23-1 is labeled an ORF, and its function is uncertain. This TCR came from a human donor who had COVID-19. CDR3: CAGTTLASPNTGELFF. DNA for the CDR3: TGCGCCGGAACGACCCTAGCGTCGCCGAACACCGGGGAGCTGTTTTTT.